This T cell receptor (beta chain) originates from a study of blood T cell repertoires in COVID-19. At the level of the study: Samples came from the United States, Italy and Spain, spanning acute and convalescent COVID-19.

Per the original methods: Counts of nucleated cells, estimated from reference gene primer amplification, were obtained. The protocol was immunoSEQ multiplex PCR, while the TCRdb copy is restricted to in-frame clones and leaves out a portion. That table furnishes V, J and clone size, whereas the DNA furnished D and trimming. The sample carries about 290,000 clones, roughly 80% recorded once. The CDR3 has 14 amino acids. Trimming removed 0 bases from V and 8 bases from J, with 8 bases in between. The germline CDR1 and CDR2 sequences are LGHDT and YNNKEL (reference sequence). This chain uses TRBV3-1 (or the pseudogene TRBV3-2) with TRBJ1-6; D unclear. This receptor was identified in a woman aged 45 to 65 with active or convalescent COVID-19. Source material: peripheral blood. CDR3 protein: CASSQDYRDSPLHF. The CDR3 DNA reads TGTGCCAGCAGCCAAGATTACCGAGATTCACCCCTCCACTTT.